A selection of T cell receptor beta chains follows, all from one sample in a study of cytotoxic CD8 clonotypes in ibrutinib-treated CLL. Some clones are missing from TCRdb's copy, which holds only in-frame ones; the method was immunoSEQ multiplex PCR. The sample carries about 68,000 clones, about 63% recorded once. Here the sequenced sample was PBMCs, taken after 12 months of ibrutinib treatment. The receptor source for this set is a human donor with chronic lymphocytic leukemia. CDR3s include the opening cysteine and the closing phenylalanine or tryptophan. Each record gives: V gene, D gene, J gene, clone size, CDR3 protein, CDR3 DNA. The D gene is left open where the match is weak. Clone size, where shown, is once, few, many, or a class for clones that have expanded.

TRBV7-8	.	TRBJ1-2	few	CASSLDSGFSGYTF	TGTGCCAGCAGCTTAGATTCGGGGTTTAGTGGCTACACCTTC
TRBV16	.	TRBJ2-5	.	CASSQLQGSETQYF	TGTGCCAGCAGCCAATTACAGGGAAGCGAGACCCAGTACTTC
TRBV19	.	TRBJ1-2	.	CASSVDFREYGYTF	TGTGCCAGTAGCGTGGATTTCAGGGAATATGGCTACACCTTC
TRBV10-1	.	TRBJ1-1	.	CASSDPGNTEAFF	TGCGCCAGCAGTGACCCAGGGAACACTGAAGCTTTCTTT
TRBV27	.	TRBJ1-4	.	CASSADRVQKLFF	TGTGCCAGCAGTGCAGACCGCGTCCAAAAACTGTTTTTT
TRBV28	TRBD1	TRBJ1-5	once	CASSLLQGAGNQPQHF	TGTGCCAGCAGTTTACTCCAGGGGGCGGGCAATCAGCCCCAGCATTTT
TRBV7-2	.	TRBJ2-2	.	CASSLVAGVDTGELFF	TGTGCCAGCAGCTTAGTGGCAGGGGTCGACACCGGGGAGCTGTTTTTT
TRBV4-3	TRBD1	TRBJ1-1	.	CASSLSTGGTEAFF	TGCGCCAGCAGCCTCAGCACAGGGGGCACTGAAGCTTTCTTT
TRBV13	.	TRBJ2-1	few	CASSPGRNEQFF	TGTGCCAGCAGCCCCGGTCGGAATGAGCAGTTCTTC
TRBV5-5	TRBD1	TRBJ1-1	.	CASSLGRGDTEAFF	TGTGCCAGCAGCTTGGGCAGGGGGGACACTGAAGCTTTCTTT
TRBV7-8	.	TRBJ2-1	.	CASSVRLGGNYNEQFF	TGTGCCAGCAGCGTCCGACTAGGGGGGAACTACAATGAGCAGTTCTTC
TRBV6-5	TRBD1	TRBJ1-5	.	CASSPRGASNQPQHF	TGTGCCAGCAGTCCCAGGGGGGCCAGCAATCAGCCCCAGCATTTT
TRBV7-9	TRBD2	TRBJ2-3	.	CASSLGRAGARWGTDTQYF	TGTGCCAGCAGCTTAGGTCGAGCGGGGGCCCGTTGGGGCACAGATACGCAGTATTTT
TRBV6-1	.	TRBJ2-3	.	CASKEGQGFTDTQYF	TGTGCCAGCAAGGAGGGACAAGGGTTCACAGATACGCAGTATTTT
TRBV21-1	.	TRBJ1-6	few	CASSPTPPNRHTSSYNSPLHF	TGTGCCAGCAGCCCGACCCCGCCCAATAGACACACTAGCTCCTATAATTCACCCCTCCACTTT
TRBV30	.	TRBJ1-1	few	CAWSVDAYNTEAFF	TGTGCCTGGAGTGTAGACGCATATAACACTGAAGCTTTCTTT
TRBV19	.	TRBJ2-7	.	CASSIAPGSSYEQYF	TGTGCCAGTAGTATAGCGCCGGGAAGCTCCTACGAGCAGTACTTC
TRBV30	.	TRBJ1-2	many	CAWSAPGRRHYGYTF	TGTGCCTGGAGTGCACCAGGGAGGCGCCACTATGGCTACACCTTC
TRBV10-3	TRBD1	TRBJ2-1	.	CATRPGQGWVSEQFF	TGTGCCACTCGACCCGGACAGGGATGGGTCAGTGAGCAGTTCTTC
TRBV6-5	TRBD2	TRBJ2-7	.	CASSAGGDYEQYF	TGTGCCAGCAGTGCCGGGGGGGACTACGAGCAGTACTTC
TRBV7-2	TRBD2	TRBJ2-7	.	CASRPDAGLPYEQYF	TGTGCCAGCAGACCCGATGCGGGACTACCCTACGAGCAGTACTTC
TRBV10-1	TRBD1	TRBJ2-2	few	CASQGQGNGELFF	TGCGCCAGCCAGGGACAGGGGAACGGGGAGCTGTTTTTT
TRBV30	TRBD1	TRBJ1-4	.	CAWSFTGGNGEKLFF	TGTGCCTGGAGTTTCACAGGGGGCAATGGCGAAAAACTGTTTTTT
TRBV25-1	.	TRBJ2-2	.	CASRTENTGELFF	TGTGCCAGCAGGACAGAGAACACCGGGGAGCTGTTTTTT
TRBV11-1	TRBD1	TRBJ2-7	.	CASSTRQGAYEQYF	TGTGCCAGCAGCACTCGACAGGGGGCCTACGAGCAGTACTTC
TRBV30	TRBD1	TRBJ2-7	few	CAWNYGQGTEQYF	TGTGCCTGGAACTATGGACAGGGGACGGAGCAGTACTTC
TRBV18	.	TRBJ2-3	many	CASSPQRSTDTQYF	TGTGCCAGCTCACCACAGAGGAGCACAGATACGCAGTATTTT